The source of this TCR beta chain is a study of blood T cells in healthy people across ages. This CDR3 region has 15 residues. CDR1 and CDR2 (germline): SNHLY, FYNNEI. With V trimmed by 5 bases and J by 8 bases, 10 bases remained unmatched. Then a second PCR, running about 6 to 12 cycles, was carried out with a sample-barcoded 5' primer and a J-beta primer mix. Each cDNA molecule, via a template-switch adaptor with 12 random nucleotides, was tagged. TCRdb redid the calling of the 5' RACE reads with MiXCR, one entry per CDR3 protein. The table includes some 1 million distinct CDR3 sequences, more than 35% detected once. There were healthy Caucasian individuals from Russia, aged roughly 6 to 95, serving as donors.

The clonotype was recovered from a woman aged 55-70 years in good health. Sequences were obtained from blood. The chain combines TRBV2 with TRBJ2-4, with TRBD2 identical over 9 bases. In nucleotides, the CDR3 is TGTGCCAGCAGTAAAATAGGACTAGCGAGCTACATTCAGTACTTC. Protein product: CASSKIGLASYIQYF.